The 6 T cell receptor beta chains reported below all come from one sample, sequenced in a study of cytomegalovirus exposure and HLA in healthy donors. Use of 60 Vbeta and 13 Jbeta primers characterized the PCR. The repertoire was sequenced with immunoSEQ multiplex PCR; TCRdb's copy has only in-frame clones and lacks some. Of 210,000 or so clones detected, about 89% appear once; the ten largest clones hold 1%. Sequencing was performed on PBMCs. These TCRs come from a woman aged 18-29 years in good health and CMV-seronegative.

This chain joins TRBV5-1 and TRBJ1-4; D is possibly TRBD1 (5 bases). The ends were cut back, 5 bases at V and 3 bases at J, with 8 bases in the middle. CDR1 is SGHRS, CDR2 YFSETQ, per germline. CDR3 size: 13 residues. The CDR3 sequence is CASRAGPNEKLFF. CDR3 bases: TGCGCCAGCAGAGCAGGGCCTAATGAAAAACTGTTTTTT.

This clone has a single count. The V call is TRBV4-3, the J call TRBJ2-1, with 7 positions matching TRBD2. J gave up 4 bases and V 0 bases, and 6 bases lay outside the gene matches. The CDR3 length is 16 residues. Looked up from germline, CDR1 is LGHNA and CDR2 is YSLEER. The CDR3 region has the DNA TGCGCCAGCAGCCAAGAGGCGCGGGGGACGTACAATGAGCAGTTCTTC. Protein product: CASSQEARGTYNEQFF.

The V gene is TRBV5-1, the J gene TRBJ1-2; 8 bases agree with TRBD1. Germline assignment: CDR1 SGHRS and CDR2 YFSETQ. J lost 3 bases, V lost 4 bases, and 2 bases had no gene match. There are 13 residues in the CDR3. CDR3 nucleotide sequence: TGCGCCAGCAGCCCGACAGGGGACTATGGCTACACCTTC. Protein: CASSPTGDYGYTF.

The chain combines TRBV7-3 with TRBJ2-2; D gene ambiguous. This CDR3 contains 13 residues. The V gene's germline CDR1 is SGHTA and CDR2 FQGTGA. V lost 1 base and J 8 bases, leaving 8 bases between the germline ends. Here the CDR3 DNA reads TGTGCCAGCAGCTTAATGCGTTCTGGGGAGCTGTTTTTT. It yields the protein CASSLMRSGELFF.

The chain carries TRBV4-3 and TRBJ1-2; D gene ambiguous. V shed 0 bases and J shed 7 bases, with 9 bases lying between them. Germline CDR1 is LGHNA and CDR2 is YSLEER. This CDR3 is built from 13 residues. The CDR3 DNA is TGCGCCAGCAGCCAAGATATCCGGAGTGGCTACACCTTC. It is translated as CASSQDIRSGYTF.

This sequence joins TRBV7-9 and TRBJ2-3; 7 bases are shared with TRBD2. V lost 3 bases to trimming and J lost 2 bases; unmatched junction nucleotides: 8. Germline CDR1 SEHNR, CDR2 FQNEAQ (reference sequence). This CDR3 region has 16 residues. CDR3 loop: CASSFTGGLYTDTQYF. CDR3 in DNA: TGTGCCAGCAGCTTTACGGGAGGACTATACACAGATACGCAGTATTTT.